Each of the 20 T cell receptor beta chains below was sequenced from the same sample in a study of T cell clones after liver transplantation. The repertoire was sequenced with immunoSEQ multiplex PCR; TCRdb's copy has only in-frame clones and lacks some. The sample holds more than 95,000 clones, approximately 78% seen once. Source: CD4+ T cells from blood, taken before liver transplant. All receptors derive from a human donor who received a liver transplant.

The V and J genes are TRBV11-3 and TRBJ1-1; 7 nucleotides agree with TRBD1. CDR3 length equals 14 residues. V gave up 2 bases and J gave up 5 bases; unmatched junction bases: 5. The V gene's germline CDR1 is SGHNT and CDR2 YENEEA. CDR3 nucleotide sequence: TGTGCCAGCAGCTTACAGGGGGATCAGACTGAAGCTTTCTTT. Amino acids: CASSLQGDQTEAFF.

Comment on this clone: Other DNA variants within this sample encode the same CDR3. CDR3 protein: CASSLGGGETQYF. In DNA form, the CDR3 reads TGCGCCAGCAGCTTGGGGGGCGGGGAGACCCAGTACTTC. The V call is TRBV5-1, the J call TRBJ2-5; D could derive from TRBD1 or TRBD2 (5 bases each). This CDR3 region has 13 residues. Trimming removed 0 bases from V and 5 bases from J, with 8 bases in between. Germline lookup yields CDR1 SGHRS and CDR2 YFSETQ.

The chain has TRBV5-8 and TRBJ2-2, with TRBD1 matching over 7 bases. This CDR3 is built from 16 residues. Germline assignment: CDR1 SGHTS and CDR2 YDEGEE. V was clipped by 2 bases and J by 3 bases; unmatched bases: 7. The CDR3 sequence is CASSFGQGVDTGELFF. Written as DNA, the CDR3 is TGTGCCAGCAGCTTCGGTCAGGGGGTTGACACCGGGGAGCTGTTTTTT.

The chain is built from TRBV6-5 and TRBJ1-1; D unresolved. The CDR3 consists of 14 residues. Trimming removed 0 bases from V and 7 bases from J, with 12 bases in between. CDR1 and CDR2 (germline): MNHEY, SVGAGI. CDR3 in amino acids: CASSYSEGIGEAFF. CDR3 nucleotide sequence: TGTGCCAGCAGTTACTCCGAGGGAATAGGTGAAGCTTTCTTT.

This chain joins TRBV27 and TRBJ1-1; TRBD1 aligns across 7 bases. J was trimmed by 3 bases and V by 6 bases; bases with no gene match: 7. CDR1 MNHEY and CDR2 SMNVEV come from the germline V gene (reference sequence). This CDR3 has 14 amino acids. CDR3: CASSTRQGYTEAFF. The CDR3 DNA reads as TGTGCCAGCAGCACCCGACAGGGATACACTGAAGCTTTCTTT.

This sequence joins TRBV7-8 and TRBJ2-3; D not certain. The germline CDR1 and CDR2 sequences are SGHVS and FQNEAQ. V lost 5 bases to trimming and J lost 5 bases, with 14 bases between them. The CDR3 covers 14 residues. As DNA, the CDR3 is TGTGCCAGCAGCCCAAACCCCGGCGGAGATACGCAGTATTTT. Translation gives CASSPNPGGDTQYF.

The CDR3 DNA sequence: TGTGCCAGCAGCCCACTAGGCTCAGATCGGGGTAATGAAAAACTGTTTTTT. Translating it yields CASSPLGSDRGNEKLFF. V and J are TRBV7-2 and TRBJ1-4; D uncertain. Germline-derived CDR1 and CDR2 are SGHTA and FQGNSA. This CDR3 comprises 17 residues. Trimming left V 5 bases short and J 4 bases short, with 20 bases between.

The V gene is TRBV9, the J gene TRBJ1-2; 11 nucleotides match TRBD1. The ends lost 3 bases at V and 6 bases at J; junction bases unmatched: 13. Germline V gene data show CDR1 as SGDLS and CDR2 as YYNGEE. The CDR3 runs to 17 residues. The CDR3 nucleotides are TGTGCCAGCAGCGAGACCGGGACAGGGGGATGGATCGATGGCTACACCTTC. It codes for CASSETGTGGWIDGYTF.

This chain joins TRBV9 and TRBJ1-6; TRBD1 might be the D (5 bases). The CDR3 is 15 residues long. Trimming took 4 bases from V and 8 from J, leaving 16 bases between them. The germline V gene has CDR1 SGDLS and CDR2 YYNGEE. The CDR3 nucleotides are TGTGCCAGCAGCCGTTCCGGGGGTAGGGATTCACCCCTCCACTTT. It translates to CASSRSGGRDSPLHF.

V gene TRBV15 combines with J gene TRBJ2-5, with no clear D. Between the trimmed V and J ends, which lost 1 base and 1 base, there was a span of 1 base. The germline CDR1 and CDR2 sequences are LNHNV and YYDKDF (reference sequence). The CDR3 runs to 12 residues. The DNA of the CDR3 is TGTGCCACCAGCAGAGCCCAAGAGACCCAGTACTTC. Its protein product is CATSRAQETQYF.

The gene calls are TRBV5-1 and TRBJ1-1; D call uncertain. Trimming removed 0 bases from V and 4 bases from J, with 7 bases in between. The CDR3 consists of 13 residues. Germline CDR1 reads SGHRS; CDR2 reads YFSETQ. CDR3 nucleotide sequence: TGCGCCAGCAGCTTGGACAGTTCCACTGAAGCTTTCTTT. As protein: CASSLDSSTEAFF.

This chain links TRBV5-1 with TRBJ2-2, with TRBD2 as a possible D gene (6 bases). V lost 4 bases and J 6 bases, leaving 16 bases between the germline ends. Germline V gene data show CDR1 as SGHRS and CDR2 as YFSETQ. This CDR3 is built from 15 residues. The CDR3 loop reads CASSPPGRRAGELFF. DNA of the CDR3: TGCGCCAGCAGCCCGCCGGGACGGAGGGCCGGGGAGCTGTTTTTT.

In its sample, this clone was seen a few times. The chain couples TRBV5-1 to TRBJ2-7; the D gene is possibly TRBD1 (5 bases). Germline CDR1 is SGHRS and CDR2 is YFSETQ. The CDR3 consists of 13 residues. V was trimmed by 2 bases and J by 4 bases, leaving 10 bases between them. The CDR3 loop is CASSFDSEYEQYF. CDR3 nucleotide sequence: TGCGCCAGCAGCTTCGACAGTGAGTACGAGCAGTACTTC.

The chain recombines TRBV28 with TRBJ2-2, with D uncertain. V shed 0 bases and J shed 5 bases, with 4 bases lying between them. This CDR3 comprises 13 residues. Looked up from germline, CDR1 is MDHEN and CDR2 is SYDVKM. This CDR3 reads CASSLWGTGELFF. The CDR3 nucleotides read TGTGCCAGCAGTTTATGGGGGACCGGGGAGCTGTTTTTT.

CDR3 nucleotides: TGTGCCAGTAGTACCGGGACCCGTGGGATCACAGATACGCAGTATTTT. This gives the protein CASSTGTRGITDTQYF. The chain recombines TRBV19 with TRBJ2-3; either TRBD1 or TRBD2 may supply D (5 bases each). V dropped 4 bases and J dropped 2 bases, with 16 bases sitting between them. The CDR3 length is 16 residues. Germline CDR1 reads LNHDA; CDR2 reads SQIVND (reference sequence).

This chain links TRBV5-1 with TRBJ2-2, with D perhaps matching TRBD1 or TRBD2 (5 bases each). Germline CDR1 is SGHRS and CDR2 is YFSETQ. CDR3 length: 13 residues. Trimming took off 4 bases at V and 5 bases at J, with 9 bases between the two ends. The CDR3 region has the DNA TGCGCCAGCAGCAATGGGGGAACCGGGGAGCTGTTTTTT. This encodes CASSNGGTGELFF.

The rearrangement links TRBV6-5 to TRBJ1-2, with D perhaps TRBD1 (5 bases). V was trimmed by 6 bases and J by 8 bases, leaving 19 bases between them. This CDR3 spans 14 amino acids. Germline V lookup: CDR1 MNHEY, CDR2 SVGAGI. The DNA of the CDR3 is TGTGCCAGCAGCCTCGGTGGCAGGGTAGGAGGCTACACCTTC. It specifies CASSLGGRVGGYTF.

V and J are TRBV15 and TRBJ2-5; tentative D call: TRBD2 (7 bases). There are 15 residues in the CDR3. Germline V CDR1 and CDR2: LNHNV, YYDKDF (reference sequence). Between the trimmed V and J ends, which lost 1 base and 5 bases, there was a span of 14 bases. The CDR3 nucleotides are TGTGCCACCAGCAGAGGAGGCAGGGGAGGGGAGACCCAGTACTTC. This codes for CATSRGGRGGETQYF.

This rearrangement joins TRBV6-1 to TRBJ2-7; D may be TRBD1 (5 bases). CDR1 and CDR2 (germline): MNHNS, SASEGT. The CDR3 sequence is 14 residues long. The V end was cut by 5 bases, the J end by 6 bases, with 17 bases between. CDR3 bases: TGTGCCAGCAGTACACGTCAGGGTTTCGGCGAGCAGTACTTC. It translates to CASSTRQGFGEQYF.

The chain employs TRBV6-1 and TRBJ2-2; 13 bases are shared with TRBD2. V was clipped by 2 bases and J by 6 bases; unmatched bases: 6. Germline loops: CDR1 MNHNS, CDR2 SASEGT. This CDR3 is built from 17 residues. CDR3 residues: CASSEYLGTSGAGELFF. CDR3 sequence (DNA): TGTGCCAGCAGTGAATATCTCGGGACTAGCGGGGCCGGGGAGCTGTTTTTT.